The entry that follows covers one TCR beta chain sequence. Germline loops: CDR1 SQVTM, CDR2 ANQGSEA. This CDR3 spans 15 amino acids. The J segment lost 3 bases and the V segment lost 6 bases, leaving 6 bases of the junction unmatched. Treatment here: preoperative locoregional IRX-2 cytokine immunotherapy. Patients received preoperative, locoregional IRX-2 cytokine immunotherapy in a phase Ib study. This sample was taken from a study of preoperative IRX-2 immunotherapy in early breast cancer. This table comes from immunoSEQ multiplex PCR, and its TCRdb copy is limited to in-frame clones, with some not included. The sample records about 98,000 clones, 80% to 90% being singletons.

Sequenced here: tumor tissue, sampled after IRX-2 immunotherapy. The TCR comes from a human donor with breast cancer. The chain combines TRBV29-1 with TRBJ2-6; 9 nucleotides agree with TRBD1. CDR3 nucleotide sequence: TGCAGCGTGTTCGGGACAGGGAGTGGGGCCAACGTCCTGACTTTC. Residues: CSVFGTGSGANVLTF.